The rows below give T cell receptor beta chains drawn from one sample of a study of cytomegalovirus exposure and HLA in healthy donors. TCRdb keeps only in-frame clones here, not all; method: immunoSEQ multiplex PCR. The sample has some 220,000 clones, about 89% seen once. The sample was PBMCs. All receptors derive from a woman aged 18-29 years in good health and CMV-seronegative. CDR3s include the opening cysteine and the closing phenylalanine or tryptophan. The D gene is left open where the match is weak. Where a row states a size, it is once, few, many or the class of an expanded clone; other rows omit it.

j_gene,d_gene,abundance,v_gene,CDR3aa,CDR3nt
TRBJ2-7,TRBD1,-,TRBV18,CASSQPGQGSYEQYF,TGTGCCAGCTCACAACCGGGACAGGGTAGCTACGAGCAGTACTTC
TRBJ1-2,TRBD1,-,TRBV5-4,CASSFWDRASYGYTF,TGTGCCAGCAGCTTTTGGGACAGGGCGTCCTATGGCTACACCTTC
TRBJ1-2,TRBD1,-,TRBV5-1,CASSLTGQGWGGYTF,TGCGCCAGCAGCTTGACGGGACAGGGTTGGGGTGGCTACACCTTC
TRBJ1-5,-,-,TRBV11-2,CASSLGAGIVIDQPQHF,TGTGCCAGCAGCTTAGGAGCAGGGATCGTGATAGATCAGCCCCAGCATTTT
TRBJ2-7,-,-,TRBV18,CASSPQGQGYEQYF,TGTGCCAGCTCACCACAGGGGCAGGGGTACGAGCAGTACTTC
TRBJ2-2,TRBD1,-,TRBV25-1,CASSEWRTGTGNTGELFF,TGTGCCAGCAGTGAATGGAGAACCGGGACAGGGAACACCGGGGAGCTGTTTTTT
TRBJ1-2,-,-,TRBV25-1,CASSELTGIHGYTF,TGTGCCAGCAGTGAACTCACAGGGATCCATGGCTACACCTTC
TRBJ2-7,TRBD1,-,TRBV19,CASSPGQGGTSYEQYF,TGTGCCAGTAGTCCAGGACAGGGTGGAACCTCCTACGAGCAGTACTTC
TRBJ2-5,TRBD1,-,TRBV14,CASSQGRGTGVQETQYF,TGTGCCAGCAGCCAAGGGCGTGGGACAGGGGTACAAGAGACCCAGTACTTC
TRBJ2-3,TRBD1,-,TRBV10-3,CAISGPGQGTDTQYF,TGTGCCATCAGTGGTCCGGGACAGGGCACAGATACGCAGTATTTT
TRBJ1-5,-,once,TRBV6-1,CASSEAGHQPQHF,TGTGCCAGCAGTGAGGCAGGTCATCAGCCCCAGCATTTT
TRBJ1-2,TRBD1,once,TRBV4-1,CASSQDVPGGSGGYTF,TGCGCCAGCAGCCAAGACGTTCCAGGGGGCTCAGGAGGCTACACCTTC
TRBJ2-5,-,-,TRBV15,CATSRVRPGEETQYF,TGTGCCACCAGCAGAGTACGACCAGGCGAAGAGACCCAGTACTTC
TRBJ2-7,-,-,TRBV21-1,CASSTSGTGGYEQYF,TGTGCCAGCAGCACCTCCGGGACGGGGGGCTACGAGCAGTACTTC
TRBJ2-1,TRBD2,-,TRBV10-1,CASSTSGRAFGEQFF,TGCGCCAGCAGTACTAGCGGGAGGGCCTTCGGTGAGCAGTTCTTC
TRBJ1-3,-,-,TRBV28,CASRTRSVSGNTIYF,TGTGCCAGCAGAACCCGAAGCGTCTCTGGAAACACCATATATTTT
TRBJ2-7,-,-,TRBV28,CASSHTVAGSYEQYF,TGTGCCAGCTCCCATACGGTGGCAGGCTCCTACGAGCAGTACTTC
TRBJ1-1,-,-,TRBV18,CASSIVQGMGTEAFF,TGTGCCAGCTCAATAGTTCAGGGGATGGGCACTGAAGCTTTCTTT
TRBJ2-1,TRBD2,few,TRBV25-1,CASSIRTSGKMDEQFF,TGTGCCAGCAGCATAAGGACTAGCGGGAAGATGGATGAGCAGTTCTTC
TRBJ2-7,-,-,TRBV6-1,CASSATISYEQYF,TGTGCCAGCAGCGCTACGATCTCCTACGAGCAGTACTTC
TRBJ2-1,TRBD2,-,TRBV5-1,CASSATGTSGRGNEQFF,TGCGCCAGCAGCGCTACCGGGACTAGCGGGAGGGGTAATGAGCAGTTCTTC
TRBJ1-1,-,-,TRBV19,CASSTPLGEKAFF,TGTGCCAGTAGTACCCCCCTCGGGGAGAAAGCTTTCTTT
TRBJ2-1,TRBD2,many,TRBV19,CASRLTSGYNEQFF,TGTGCCAGTAGACTTACTAGCGGCTACAATGAGCAGTTCTTC
TRBJ2-7,-,-,TRBV15,CATSSPLRNEQYF,TGTGCCACCAGCAGCCCTTTGCGAAACGAGCAGTACTTC
TRBJ1-2,TRBD1,-,TRBV5-1,CASSLRGGQGPNYGYTF,TGCGCCAGCAGCTTAAGGGGCGGACAGGGACCAAACTATGGCTACACCTTC
TRBJ2-7,-,-,TRBV6-5,CASSYSLPDAVYEQYF,TGTGCCAGCAGTTACTCCCTTCCAGATGCCGTCTACGAGCAGTACTTC
TRBJ2-1,-,-,TRBV5-1,CASSLVGGASSYNEQFF,TGCGCCAGCAGCTTGGTTGGCGGGGCCAGCTCCTACAATGAGCAGTTCTTC
TRBJ1-5,-,-,TRBV6-4,CASSESQGGPQHF,TGTGCCAGCAGTGAGTCCCAGGGCGGGCCCCAGCATTTT
TRBJ2-7,-,-,TRBV5-5,CASSLVISLYEQYF,TGTGCCAGCAGCTTGGTGATTAGTCTCTACGAGCAGTACTTC
TRBJ1-2,-,-,TRBV11-2,CASSLDFRSGYTF,TGTGCCAGCAGCTTAGACTTTAGGAGTGGCTACACCTTC
TRBJ1-2,-,-,TRBV7-8,CASSFSLTGRDGYTF,TGTGCCAGCAGCTTTAGTCTAACAGGAAGGGATGGCTACACCTTC
TRBJ1-1,-,-,TRBV7-2,CASSLFGGWRNTEAFF,TGTGCCAGCAGCTTATTCGGGGGGTGGAGGAACACTGAAGCTTTCTTT
TRBJ2-7,TRBD1,-,TRBV18,CASSPPLRTGRSYEQYF,TGTGCCAGCTCACCACCTCTCAGGACAGGGCGCTCCTACGAGCAGTACTTC
TRBJ1-1,-,few,TRBV19,CASSIRGMNTEAFF,TGTGCCAGTAGTATCAGGGGCATGAACACTGAAGCTTTCTTT
TRBJ1-4,-,-,TRBV28,CASSLGQIVEKLFF,TGTGCCAGCAGTTTAGGACAGATAGTTGAAAAACTGTTTTTT
TRBJ1-5,TRBD1,few,TRBV7-9,CASSPQGQPQHF,TGTGCCAGCAGCCCACAGGGGCAGCCCCAGCATTTT
TRBJ2-5,TRBD2,once,TRBV5-1,CASSATSGRAGETQYF,TGCGCCAGCAGCGCCACTAGCGGGAGGGCAGGGGAGACCCAGTACTTC
TRBJ1-5,-,-,TRBV6-5,CASRQSGQSNQPQHF,TGTGCCAGCAGGCAATCGGGACAATCGAATCAGCCCCAGCATTTT